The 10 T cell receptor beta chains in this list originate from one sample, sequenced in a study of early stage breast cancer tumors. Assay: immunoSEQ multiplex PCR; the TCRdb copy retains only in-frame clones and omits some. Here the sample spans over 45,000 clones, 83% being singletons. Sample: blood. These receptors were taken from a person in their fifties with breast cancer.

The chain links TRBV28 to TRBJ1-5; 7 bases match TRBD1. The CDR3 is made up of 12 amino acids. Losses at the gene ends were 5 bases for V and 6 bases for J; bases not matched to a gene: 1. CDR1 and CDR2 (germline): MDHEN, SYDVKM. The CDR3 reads CASSGQAQPQHF. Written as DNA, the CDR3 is TGTGCCAGCAGTGGACAGGCTCAGCCCCAGCATTTT.

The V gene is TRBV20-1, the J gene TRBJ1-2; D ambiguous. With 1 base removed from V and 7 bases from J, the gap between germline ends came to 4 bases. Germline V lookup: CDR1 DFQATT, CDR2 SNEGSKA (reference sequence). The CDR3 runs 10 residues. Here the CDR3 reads CSARGRGYTF. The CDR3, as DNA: TGCAGTGCTAGAGGGCGTGGCTACACCTTC.

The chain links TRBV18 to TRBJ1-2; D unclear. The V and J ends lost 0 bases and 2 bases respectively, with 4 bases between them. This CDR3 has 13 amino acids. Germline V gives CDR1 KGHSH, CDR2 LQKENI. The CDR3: CASSPPGNYGYTF. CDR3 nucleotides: TGTGCCAGCTCACCACCGGGGAACTATGGCTACACCTTC.

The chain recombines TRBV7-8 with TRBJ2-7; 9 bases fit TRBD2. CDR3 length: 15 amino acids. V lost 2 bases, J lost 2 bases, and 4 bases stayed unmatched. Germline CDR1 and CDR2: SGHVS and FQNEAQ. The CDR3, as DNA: TGTGCCAGCAGCTTAAGGGGCGGGGGGGCCTACGAGCAGTACTTC. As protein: CASSLRGGGAYEQYF.

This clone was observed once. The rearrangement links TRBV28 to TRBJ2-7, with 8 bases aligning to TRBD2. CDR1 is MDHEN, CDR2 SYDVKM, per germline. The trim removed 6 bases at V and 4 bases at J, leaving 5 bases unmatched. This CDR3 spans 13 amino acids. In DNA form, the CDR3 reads TGTGCCAGCAGAGAGACTAGCGAGTACGAGCAGTACTTC. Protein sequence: CASRETSEYEQYF.

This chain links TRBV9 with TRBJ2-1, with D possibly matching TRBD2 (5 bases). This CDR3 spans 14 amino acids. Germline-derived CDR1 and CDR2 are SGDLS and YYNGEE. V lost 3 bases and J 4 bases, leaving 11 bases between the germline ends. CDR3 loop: CASSADLFYNEQFF. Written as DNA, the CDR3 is TGTGCCAGCAGCGCGGACTTGTTTTACAATGAGCAGTTCTTC.

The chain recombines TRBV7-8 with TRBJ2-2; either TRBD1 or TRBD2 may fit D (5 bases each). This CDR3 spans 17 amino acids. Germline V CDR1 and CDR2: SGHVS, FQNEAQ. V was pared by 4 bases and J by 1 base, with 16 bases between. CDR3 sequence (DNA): TGTGCCAGCAGCTCCCCGGCCGGGACGGTGAACACCGGGGAGCTGTTTTTT. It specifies CASSSPAGTVNTGELFF.

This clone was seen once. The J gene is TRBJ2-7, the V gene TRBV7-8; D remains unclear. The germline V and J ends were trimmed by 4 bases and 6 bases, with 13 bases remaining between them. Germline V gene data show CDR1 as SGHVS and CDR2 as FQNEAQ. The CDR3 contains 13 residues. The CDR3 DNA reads TGTGCCAGCAGCTCCCTCCTTGCTCTCGAGCAGTACTTC. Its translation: CASSSLLALEQYF.

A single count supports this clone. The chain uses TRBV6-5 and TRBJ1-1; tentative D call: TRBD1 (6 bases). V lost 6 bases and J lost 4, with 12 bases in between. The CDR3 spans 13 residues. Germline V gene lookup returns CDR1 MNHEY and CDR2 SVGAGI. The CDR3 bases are TGTGCCAGCAGCCTTCACAGGGCCACTGAAGCTTTCTTT. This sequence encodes CASSLHRATEAFF.

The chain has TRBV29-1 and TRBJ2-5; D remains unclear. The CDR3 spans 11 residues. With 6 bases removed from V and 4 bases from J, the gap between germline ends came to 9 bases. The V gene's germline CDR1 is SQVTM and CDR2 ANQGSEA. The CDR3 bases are TGCAGCGTGGGCCCAGGAGAGACCCAGTACTTC. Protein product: CSVGPGETQYF.